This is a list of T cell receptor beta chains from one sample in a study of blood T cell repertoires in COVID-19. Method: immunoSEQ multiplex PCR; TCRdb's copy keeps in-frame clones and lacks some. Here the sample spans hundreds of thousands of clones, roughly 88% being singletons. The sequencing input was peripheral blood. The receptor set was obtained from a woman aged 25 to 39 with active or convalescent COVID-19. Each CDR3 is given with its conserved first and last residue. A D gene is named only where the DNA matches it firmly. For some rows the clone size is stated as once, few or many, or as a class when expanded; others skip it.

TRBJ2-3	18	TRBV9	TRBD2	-	CASSVVGLAGGITDTQYF	TGTGCCAGCAGCGTAGTGGGACTAGCGGGAGGGATCACAGATACGCAGTATTTT
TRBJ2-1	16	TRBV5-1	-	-	CASSSGGVESYNEQFF	TGCGCCAGCAGCTCCGGAGGGGTCGAATCCTACAATGAGCAGTTCTTC
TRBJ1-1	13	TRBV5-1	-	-	CASSLSVVTEAFF	TGCGCCAGCAGCTTGTCGGTAGTCACTGAAGCTTTCTTT
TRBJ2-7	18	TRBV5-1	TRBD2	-	CASSLARNSGGRIYEQYF	TGCGCCAGCAGCTTGGCTAGAAATAGCGGGGGGCGAATCTACGAGCAGTACTTC
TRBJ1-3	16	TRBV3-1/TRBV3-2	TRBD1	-	CASSQGTGTSGNTIYF	TGTGCCAGCAGCCAAGGGACAGGGACTTCTGGAAACACCATATATTTT
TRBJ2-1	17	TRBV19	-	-	CASSSDLARGAYNEQFF	TGTGCCAGTAGTTCGGACCTCGCCAGGGGGGCCTACAATGAGCAGTTCTTC
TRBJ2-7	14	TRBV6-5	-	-	CASSYFTGDYEQYF	TGTGCCAGCAGTTACTTCACCGGGGACTACGAGCAGTACTTC
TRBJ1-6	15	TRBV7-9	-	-	CASSLGSSYNSPLHF	TGTGCCAGCAGCTTAGGGAGCTCCTATAATTCACCCCTCCACTTT
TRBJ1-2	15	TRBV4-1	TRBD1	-	CASSQVQGRTNGYTF	TGCGCCAGCAGCCAAGTACAGGGGCGGACGAATGGCTACACCTTC
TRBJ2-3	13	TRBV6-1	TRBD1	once	CATGQGPGDTQYF	TGTGCCACCGGACAGGGGCCCGGGGATACGCAGTATTTT
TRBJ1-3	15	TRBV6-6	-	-	CASSRETSSGNTIYF	TGTGCCAGCAGTCGAGAGACATCCTCTGGAAACACCATATATTTT
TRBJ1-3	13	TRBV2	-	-	CASSELSGYTIYF	TGTGCCAGCAGTGAACTGTCAGGTTACACCATATATTTT
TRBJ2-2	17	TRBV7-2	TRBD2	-	CASSFLPAGGNTGELFF	TGTGCCAGCAGCTTCCTTCCGGCGGGGGGGAACACCGGGGAGCTGTTTTTT
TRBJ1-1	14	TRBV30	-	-	CAWSVLGMGTEAFF	TGTGCCTGGAGTGTACTAGGGATGGGCACTGAAGCTTTCTTT
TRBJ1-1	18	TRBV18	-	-	CASSPSLTRRTDRPEAFF	TGTGCCAGCTCACCCTCTCTCACTCGCCGGACTGACCGCCCAGAAGCTTTCTTT